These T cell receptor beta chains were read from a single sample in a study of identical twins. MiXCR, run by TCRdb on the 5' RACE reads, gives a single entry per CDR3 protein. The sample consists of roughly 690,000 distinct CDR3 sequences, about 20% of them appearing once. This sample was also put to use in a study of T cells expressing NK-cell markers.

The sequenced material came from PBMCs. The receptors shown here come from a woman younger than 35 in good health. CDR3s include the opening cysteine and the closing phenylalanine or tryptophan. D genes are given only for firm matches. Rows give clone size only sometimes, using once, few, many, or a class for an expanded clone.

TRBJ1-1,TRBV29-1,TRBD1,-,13,CSAKTGEGSEAFF,TGCAGCGCAAAGACAGGGGAAGGCTCTGAAGCTTTCTTT
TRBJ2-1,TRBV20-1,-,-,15,CSARVPEGAYNEQFF,TGCAGTGCTAGAGTTCCGGAAGGAGCCTACAATGAGCAGTTCTTC
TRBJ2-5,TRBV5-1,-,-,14,CASSTDEGWETQYF,TGCGCCAGCAGTACCGATGAGGGTTGGGAGACCCAGTACTTC
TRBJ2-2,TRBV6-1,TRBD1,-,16,CASRLYTGVRTGELFF,TGTGCCAGCAGACTATATACAGGGGTACGCACCGGGGAGCTGTTTTTT
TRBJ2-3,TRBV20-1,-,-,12,CSARGLAEGQYF,TGCAGTGCTAGAGGTCTAGCAGAGGGGCAGTATTTT
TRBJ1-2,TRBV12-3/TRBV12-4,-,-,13,CASTGVPNYGYTF,TGTGCCAGCACCGGGGTTCCAAACTATGGCTACACCTTC
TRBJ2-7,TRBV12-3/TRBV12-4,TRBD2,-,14,CASGWTSGAEGQYF,TGTGCCAGCGGTTGGACTAGCGGGGCCGAGGGGCAGTACTTC
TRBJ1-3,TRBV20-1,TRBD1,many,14,CSAPDRVGGNTIYF,TGCAGTGCTCCCGACAGGGTAGGGGGAAACACCATATATTTT
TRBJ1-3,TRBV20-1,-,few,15,CSANTGSRVSNTIYF,TGCAGTGCTAATACCGGGAGCAGGGTTTCTAACACCATATATTTT
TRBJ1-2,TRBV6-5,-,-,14,CASSYSKTNYGYTF,TGTGCCAGCAGTTACTCGAAAACTAACTATGGCTACACCTTC
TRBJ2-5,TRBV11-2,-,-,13,CASSTTGWETQYF,TGTGCCAGCAGCACAACAGGGTGGGAGACCCAGTACTTC
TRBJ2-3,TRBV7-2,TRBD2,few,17,CASSLVAGSSSTDTQYF,TGTGCCAGCAGCTTAGTAGCGGGTTCCTCCAGCACAGATACGCAGTATTTT
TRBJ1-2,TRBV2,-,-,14,CASSEEGRDYGYTF,TGTGCCAGCAGTGAAGAAGGCAGGGACTATGGCTACACCTTC
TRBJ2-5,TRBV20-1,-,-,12,CSARSQQETQYF,TGCAGTGCTAGGTCTCAGCAAGAGACCCAGTACTTC
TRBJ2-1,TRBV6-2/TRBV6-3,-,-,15,CASRTGGAAYNEQFF,TGTGCCAGCAGGACTGGGGGAGCTGCCTACAATGAGCAGTTCTTC
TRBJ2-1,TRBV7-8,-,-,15,CASSFLSDLYNEQFF,TGTGCCAGCAGCTTTTTATCGGACCTATACAATGAGCAGTTCTTC
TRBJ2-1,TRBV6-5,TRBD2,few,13,CASSYSAGGLQFF,TGTGCCAGCAGTTACTCAGCGGGGGGGTTACAGTTCTTC
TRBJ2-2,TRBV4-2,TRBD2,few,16,CASSQVSGGLDGELFF,TGTGCCAGCAGCCAAGTTTCGGGGGGGCTGGACGGGGAGCTGTTTTTT
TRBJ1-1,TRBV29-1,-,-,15,CSVEGVGGLNTEAFF,TGCAGCGTTGAGGGGGTCGGGGGACTGAACACTGAAGCTTTCTTT
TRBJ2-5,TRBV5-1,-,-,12,CASSLGMAGEYF,TGCGCCAGCAGCTTGGGGATGGCCGGGGAGTACTTC
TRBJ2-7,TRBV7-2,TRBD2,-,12,CASSLTGLAEYF,TGTGCCAGCAGCTTGACGGGCCTAGCGGAGTACTTC
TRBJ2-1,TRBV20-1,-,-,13,CSASPPGHNEQFF,TGCAGTGCTAGCCCACCAGGTCACAATGAGCAGTTCTTC
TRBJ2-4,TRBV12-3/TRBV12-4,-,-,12,CASTLGSTVPQF,TGTGCCAGCACCTTGGGAAGTACAGTCCCTCAATTC
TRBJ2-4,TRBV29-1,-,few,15,CSVRGGTLPLNIQYF,TGCAGCGTCCGAGGGGGGACCCTCCCACTAAACATTCAGTACTTC
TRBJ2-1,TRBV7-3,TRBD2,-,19,CASSSRDSGGVSSYNEQFF,TGTGCCAGCAGCTCCCGGGATAGCGGGGGCGTCAGCTCCTACAATGAGCAGTTCTTC
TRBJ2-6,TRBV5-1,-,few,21,CASSGAWSLPTGASGANVLTF,TGCGCCAGCAGCGGGGCTTGGTCCCTTCCAACTGGTGCCTCTGGGGCCAACGTCCTGACTTTC
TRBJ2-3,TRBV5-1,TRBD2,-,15,CASRTSGAGENTQYF,TGCGCCAGTCGGACTAGCGGGGCCGGTGAAAATACGCAGTATTTT
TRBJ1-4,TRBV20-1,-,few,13,CSARDPASGRLFF,TGCAGTGCTAGAGATCCGGCCTCAGGGAGGCTGTTTTTT
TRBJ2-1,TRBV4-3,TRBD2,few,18,CASSQVGLAGQSYNEQFF,TGCGCCAGCAGCCAAGTCGGGCTAGCGGGACAATCCTACAATGAGCAGTTCTTC
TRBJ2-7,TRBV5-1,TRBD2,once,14,CASSPTSGIYEQYF,TGCGCCAGCAGTCCGACTAGCGGGATCTACGAGCAGTACTTC
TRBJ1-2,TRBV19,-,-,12,CASREQGRGYTF,TGTGCCAGTAGGGAACAGGGCCGTGGCTACACCTTC
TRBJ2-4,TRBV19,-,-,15,CATKGADLAKNIQYF,TGTGCCACCAAAGGGGCAGATCTAGCCAAAAACATTCAGTACTTC
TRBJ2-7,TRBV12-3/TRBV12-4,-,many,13,CASSSGTPLEQYF,TGTGCCAGCAGTTCCGGGACCCCCTTAGAGCAGTACTTC
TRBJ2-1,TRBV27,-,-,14,CASSLSRNYNEQFF,TGTGCCAGCAGTTTAAGCAGAAACTACAATGAGCAGTTCTTC
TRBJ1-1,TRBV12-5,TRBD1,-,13,CASGLSPDREAFF,TGTGCTAGTGGTTTGTCCCCGGACAGGGAAGCTTTCTTT
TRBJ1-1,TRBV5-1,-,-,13,CASRTDSTTEAFF,TGCGCCAGCAGAACGGACAGTACCACTGAAGCTTTCTTT
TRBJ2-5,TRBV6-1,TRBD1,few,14,CASRDHRGHETQYF,TGTGCCAGCAGGGACCACAGGGGGCACGAGACCCAGTACTTC
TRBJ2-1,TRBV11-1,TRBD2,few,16,CASSSERRGTYNEQFF,TGTGCCAGCAGCTCCGAGCGGCGGGGGACCTACAATGAGCAGTTCTTC
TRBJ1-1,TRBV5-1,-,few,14,CASSLQGFATEAFF,TGCGCCAGCAGCCTACAGGGCTTTGCCACTGAAGCTTTCTTT
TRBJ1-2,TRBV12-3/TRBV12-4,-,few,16,CASSLTFRVGADGYTF,TGTGCCAGCAGTTTGACTTTTCGGGTCGGTGCGGATGGCTACACCTTC
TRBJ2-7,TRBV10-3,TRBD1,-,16,CAIRSSRDRKSYEQYF,TGTGCCATCAGGTCCTCTCGGGACAGGAAATCCTACGAGCAGTACTTC
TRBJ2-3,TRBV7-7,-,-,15,CASSVGWDPTDTQYF,TGTGCTAGCAGCGTCGGGTGGGACCCCACAGATACGCAGTATTTT
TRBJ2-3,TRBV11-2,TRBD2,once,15,CASSGRIAGLDTQYF,TGTGCCAGCAGCGGCCGTATAGCGGGTCTTGATACGCAGTATTTT
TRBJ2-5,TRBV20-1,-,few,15,CSASAQQSQKGTQYF,TGCAGTGCTAGTGCCCAACAATCCCAAAAAGGGACCCAGTACTTC
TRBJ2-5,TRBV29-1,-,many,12,CSVSGTQETQYF,TGCAGCGTCTCGGGAACCCAAGAGACCCAGTACTTC
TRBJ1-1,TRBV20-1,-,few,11,CSAPRATEAFF,TGCAGTGCACCCAGGGCTACTGAAGCTTTCTTT
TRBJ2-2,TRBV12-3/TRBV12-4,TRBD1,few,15,CASSSTRQGRWELFF,TGTGCCAGCAGTTCCACTCGACAGGGTCGTTGGGAGCTGTTTTTT
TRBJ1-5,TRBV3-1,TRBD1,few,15,CASSQSGTGNQPQHF,TGTGCCAGCAGCCAAAGCGGGACAGGGAATCAGCCCCAGCATTTT
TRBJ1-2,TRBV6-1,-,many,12,CASAAVLNGYTF,TGTGCCTCCGCGGCAGTTTTGAACGGCTACACCTTC
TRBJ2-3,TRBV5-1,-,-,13,CASSRQSADTQYF,TGCGCCAGCAGCCGACAGTCGGCAGATACGCAGTATTTT
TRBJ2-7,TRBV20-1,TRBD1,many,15,CSARAPGQGVYEQYF,TGCAGTGCTAGAGCTCCGGGACAGGGGGTCTACGAGCAGTACTTC
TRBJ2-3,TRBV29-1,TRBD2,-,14,CSVERGGLTDTQYF,TGCAGCGTTGAACGGGGGGGGCTAACAGATACGCAGTATTTT
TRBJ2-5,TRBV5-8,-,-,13,CASRGESRETQYF,TGTGCCAGCAGAGGGGAGAGTAGGGAGACCCAGTACTTC
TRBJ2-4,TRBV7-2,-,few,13,CASSLGRRNIQYF,TGTGCCAGCAGCTTGGGTAGGAGAAACATTCAGTACTTC
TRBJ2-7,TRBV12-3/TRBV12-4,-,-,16,CASSTHTGSLSFEQYF,TGTGCCAGCAGTACCCACACCGGGTCTCTCTCCTTCGAGCAGTACTTC
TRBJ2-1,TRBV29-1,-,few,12,CSVEVGVGEQFF,TGCAGCGTTGAAGTTGGGGTGGGGGAGCAGTTCTTC